The 17 T cell receptor beta chains below all came from one sample that was sequenced in a study of early T cells in non-severe SARS-CoV-2 infection. In TCRdb, the 5' RACE reads were re-called with MiXCR into one record per CDR3 protein. The sample consists of some 57,000 distinct CDR3 sequences, roughly 12% of them appearing once. The sample was whole blood. These receptors originate from an adult who was a healthcare worker with PCR-confirmed SARS-CoV-2 infection or an uninfected control (not recorded which).

In its sample, this clonotype was seen a few times. The chain carries TRBV7-2 and TRBJ2-3; 11 bases are a match to TRBD2. The CDR3 runs to 15 residues. Germline CDR1 reads SGHTA; CDR2 reads FQGNSA. J lost 4 bases, V lost 2 bases, and 2 bases had no gene match. CDR3 sequence (DNA): TGTGCCAGCAGCTTAACTAGCGGGAGTTCAGATACGCAGTATTTT. Translation gives CASSLTSGSSDTQYF.

V gene TRBV4-1 combines with J gene TRBJ2-7; 12 bases agree with TRBD2. Germline loops: CDR1 MGHRA, CDR2 YSYEKL. This CDR3 has 15 amino acids. Trimming removed 1 base from V and 4 bases from J; junction bases left unmatched: 2. CDR3 protein: CASSQVGLAGYEQYF. The CDR3 nucleotides are TGCGCCAGCAGCCAAGTGGGACTAGCGGGTTACGAGCAGTACTTC.

The sample holds many counts of this clonotype. The chain couples TRBV12-3 or TRBV12-4 to TRBJ2-1; the D gene is possibly TRBD1 (5 bases). CDR3 length: 14 amino acids. Deletions cut 3 bases from V and 5 bases from J, with 11 bases between. CDR3 sequence (DNA): TGTGCCAGCAGTTTGGGCAGGGCCAACAATGAGCAGTTCTTC. Translating gives CASSLGRANNEQFF.

Written as DNA, the CDR3 is TGCAGTGCTAGAGTAGGGACTAGCGGGAGTGGTGAGCAGTTCTTC. It encodes CSARVGTSGSGEQFF. The genes are TRBV20-1 and TRBJ2-1, with TRBD2 identical over 14 bases. The V gene end was trimmed by 1 base and the J gene end by 9 bases; junction bases not matched to a gene: 5. Germline V gives CDR1 DFQATT, CDR2 SNEGSKA (reference sequence). The length of the CDR3 is 15 residues.

This clonotype was recorded at least ten times. The genes are TRBV10-3 and TRBJ2-7; D not resolved. The CDR3 covers 14 residues. Germline CDR1 reads ENHRY; CDR2 reads SYGVKD. V was cut by 0 bases and J by 3 bases, with 9 bases left in between. CDR3 in amino acids: CAISESTENYEQYF. DNA of the CDR3: TGTGCCATCAGTGAGTCAACAGAAAACTACGAGCAGTACTTC.

The V gene is TRBV7-9, the J gene TRBJ1-6; tentatively, D is TRBD1 (6 bases). Per germline, CDR1 SEHNR and CDR2 FQNEAQ (reference sequence). Trimming left V 3 bases short and J 5 bases short, with 14 bases between. The CDR3 is 16 amino acids. The CDR3 region is CASSFQMGADNSPLHF. DNA of the CDR3: TGTGCCAGCAGCTTTCAGATGGGGGCGGATAATTCACCCCTCCACTTT.

This clonotype occurred many times. The rearrangement links TRBV29-1 to TRBJ2-1; no definite D call. The CDR3 covers 12 residues. V was clipped by 4 bases and J by 6 bases, with 10 bases between them. Germline CDR1 reads SQVTM; CDR2 reads ANQGSEA. In nucleotides, the CDR3 is TGCAGCGTTGGCCTCTTTGGCAATGAGCAGTTCTTC. It specifies CSVGLFGNEQFF.

Note on this clonotype: Being one base from a much bigger clone, this may be a read error. The CDR3 protein is CASRDSSTDTQYF. Written as DNA, the CDR3 is TGTGCCAGCAGGGACAGTAGCACAGATACGCAGTATTTT. The J gene is TRBJ2-3, the V gene TRBV28; D is possibly TRBD1 (6 bases). The CDR3 is 13 residues long. Germline CDR1 is MDHEN and CDR2 is SYDVKM. Trimming removed 6 bases from V and 0 bases from J, with 7 bases in between.

CDR3 nucleotide sequence: TGCGCCAGCAGTGTGCAGGGCGACGAGCAGTACTTC. This translates into CASSVQGDEQYF. The rearrangement joins TRBV10-2 to TRBJ2-7; tentatively, D is TRBD1 (5 bases). The V and J ends lost 4 bases and 5 bases respectively, with 9 bases between them. The CDR3 totals 12 residues. Germline V gene data show CDR1 as WSHSY and CDR2 as SAAADI.

This clonotype was observed at least ten times. The chain links TRBV3-2 to TRBJ2-6. TRBV3-2 is flagged as a pseudogene. This CDR3 has 14 amino acids. CDR3 residues: CASSQGFGANVLTF. CDR3 coding DNA: TGTGCCAGCAGCCAAGGGTTTGGGGCCAACGTCCTGACTTTC.

This clonotype came up a few times. The chain uses TRBV10-3 and TRBJ2-4, with D hard to call. The CDR3 is 11 residues long. The V end lost 4 bases, the J end lost 7 bases, and 5 bases lay between the germline ends. CDR1 and CDR2 (germline): ENHRY, SYGVKD. CDR3 nucleotide sequence: TGTGCCATCAGTGGAGGCAACATTCAGTACTTC. Amino acids: CAISGGNIQYF.

This clonotype was seen only a few times. The chain links TRBV5-4 to TRBJ2-3; 9 bases fit TRBD1. The CDR3 spans 14 residues. The V gene end was trimmed by 4 bases and the J gene end by 3 bases; junction bases not matched to a gene: 3. Germline CDR1 and CDR2: SGHNT and YYREEE (reference sequence). DNA for the CDR3: TGTGCCAGCAGCCGAGACAGGGGGACAGATACGCAGTATTTT. Translated: CASSRDRGTDTQYF.

The rearrangement joins TRBV20-1 to TRBJ1-1, with TRBD1 as a possible D gene (6 bases). Germline CDR1 is DFQATT and CDR2 is SNEGSKA (reference sequence). The CDR3 sequence is 13 residues long. Trimming took off 4 bases at V and 6 bases at J, with 15 bases between the two ends. The CDR3 nucleotides are TGCAGTGCTACGGATGGGGGCTGGGCTGAAGCTTTCTTT. This translates into CSATDGGWAEAFF.

The CDR3 spells CSARTSDQETQYF. For the CDR3, the DNA is TGCAGCGCGCGGACTAGCGACCAAGAGACCCAGTACTTC. V is TRBV29-1 and J is TRBJ2-5; 9 positions agree with TRBD2. The CDR3 covers 13 residues. Trimming cost V 7 bases and J 0 bases; bases outside gene matches: 3. Germline values: CDR1 SQVTM, CDR2 ANQGSEA.

The sample holds a few counts of this clonotype. DNA of the CDR3: TGTGCCAGCAGCTGGGACAGGAACACAGATACGCAGTATTTT. Translating it yields CASSWDRNTDTQYF. The chain carries TRBV14 and TRBJ2-3; the match to TRBD1 covers 8 bases. Germline CDR1 reads SGHDN; CDR2 reads FVKESK. The length of the CDR3 is 14 residues. With V trimmed by 5 bases and J by 2 bases, 3 bases remained unmatched.

This clonotype was counted at least ten times. The V and J genes are TRBV11-2 and TRBJ2-3; 10 bases are a match to TRBD2. With V trimmed by 4 bases and J by 3 bases, 7 bases remained unmatched. The CDR3 extends over 16 amino acids. The germline CDR1 and CDR2 sequences are SGHAT and FQNNGV. The CDR3 DNA is TGTGCCAGCAGCTCCGCTAGCGGGAGTTGGACAGATACGCAGTATTTT. Its protein is CASSSASGSWTDTQYF.

This clonotype was counted ten times or more. The rearrangement uses TRBV2 and TRBJ2-1, with D perhaps being TRBD1 or TRBD2 (6 bases each). In germline, CDR1 is SNHLY, CDR2 FYNNEI. V gave up 5 bases and J gave up 5 bases, with 10 bases separating them. The CDR3 loop spans 13 amino acids. CDR3 in amino acids: CASSWRGDNEQFF. The DNA for the CDR3 is TGTGCCAGCAGTTGGAGGGGGGACAATGAGCAGTTCTTC.